The table lists the clone carrying this T cell receptor (beta chain) with a count of one. These data are taken from a study of blood T cell repertoires in COVID-19. Profiling relied on immunoSEQ multiplex PCR, and the TCRdb table lists in-frame clones only, not all of them. The sample lists 150,000 to 200,000 clones; approximately 80% were seen once. CDR1 and CDR2 from the germline V gene are MNHNS and SASEGT. The CDR3 extends over 13 amino acids. V shed 7 bases and J shed 7 bases, with 13 bases lying between them. The sequence derives from a man between 60 and 70 years old with COVID-19, enrolled during active disease. The sequenced sample consisted of peripheral blood. The chain joins TRBV6-1 to TRBJ1-4; D not resolved. The CDR3: CASNSWPGEKLFF. DNA for the CDR3: TGTGCCAGCAACTCCTGGCCGGGTGAAAAACTGTTTTTT.